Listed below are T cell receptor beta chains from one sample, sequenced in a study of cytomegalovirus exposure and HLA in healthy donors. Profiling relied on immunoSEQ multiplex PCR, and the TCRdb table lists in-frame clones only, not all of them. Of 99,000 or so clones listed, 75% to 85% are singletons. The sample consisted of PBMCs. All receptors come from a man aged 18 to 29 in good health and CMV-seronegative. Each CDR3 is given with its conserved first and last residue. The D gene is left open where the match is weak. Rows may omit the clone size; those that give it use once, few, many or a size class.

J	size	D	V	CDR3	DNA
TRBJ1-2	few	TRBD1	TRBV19	CASSWGQMGGYTF	TGTGCCAGTAGTTGGGGACAGATGGGCGGCTACACCTTC
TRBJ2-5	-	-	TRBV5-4	CASSSPPQETQYF	TGTGCCAGCAGCAGCCCGCCCCAAGAGACCCAGTACTTC
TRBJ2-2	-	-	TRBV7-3	CASSLVAPANTGELFF	TGTGCCAGCAGCTTAGTAGCCCCGGCGAACACCGGGGAGCTGTTTTTT
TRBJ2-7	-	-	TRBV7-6	CASSSGTPSYEQYF	TGTGCCAGCAGCTCTGGGACACCTAGTTACGAGCAGTACTTC
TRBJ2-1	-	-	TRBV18	CASSPLENEQFF	TGTGCCAGCTCACCATTAGAAAATGAGCAGTTCTTC
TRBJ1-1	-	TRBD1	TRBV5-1	CASSFTGDTEAFF	TGCGCCAGCAGCTTTACAGGGGACACTGAAGCTTTCTTT
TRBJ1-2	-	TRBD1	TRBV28	CASSSPGTGSGYTF	TGTGCCAGCAGTTCCCCCGGGACAGGGTCTGGCTACACCTTC
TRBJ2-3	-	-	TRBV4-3	CASSQEARGYSGTQYF	TGCGCCAGCAGCCAAGAGGCACGAGGGTATTCTGGTACGCAGTATTTT
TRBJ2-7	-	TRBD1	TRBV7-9	CSSSSMRDRVSYEQYF	TGTTCCAGCAGCTCCATGCGGGACAGGGTCTCCTACGAGCAGTACTTC
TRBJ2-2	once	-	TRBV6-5	CASRDRGSGELFF	TGTGCCAGCAGGGACCGGGGATCAGGGGAGCTGTTTTTT
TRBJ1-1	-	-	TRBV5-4	CASSGWTLGGTEAFF	TGTGCCAGCAGCGGATGGACATTGGGTGGCACTGAAGCTTTCTTT
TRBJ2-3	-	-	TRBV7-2	CASSQNRGGNTQYF	TGTGCCAGCAGCCAGAACAGGGGGGGAAATACGCAGTATTTT
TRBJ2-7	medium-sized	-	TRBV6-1	CASSEVGGKQYF	TGTGCCAGCAGTGAAGTTGGGGGGAAGCAGTACTTC
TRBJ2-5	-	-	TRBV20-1	CSARDKETQYF	TGCAGTGCTAGGGACAAAGAGACCCAGTACTTC
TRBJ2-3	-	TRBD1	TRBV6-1	CASSEHRTGSDTQYF	TGTGCCAGCAGTGAACACCGGACAGGGTCAGATACGCAGTATTTT